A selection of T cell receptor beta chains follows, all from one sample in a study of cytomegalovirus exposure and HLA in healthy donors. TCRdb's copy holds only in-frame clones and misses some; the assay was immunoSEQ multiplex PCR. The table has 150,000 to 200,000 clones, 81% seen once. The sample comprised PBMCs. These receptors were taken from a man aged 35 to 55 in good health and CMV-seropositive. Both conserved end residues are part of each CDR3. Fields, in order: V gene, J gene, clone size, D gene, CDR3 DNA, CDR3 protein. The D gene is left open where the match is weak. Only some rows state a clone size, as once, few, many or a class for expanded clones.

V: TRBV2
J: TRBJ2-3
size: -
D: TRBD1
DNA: TGTGCCAGCAGGCGGTGGGGACAGGGGAGCTCAGATACGCAGTATTTT
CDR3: CASRRWGQGSSDTQYF

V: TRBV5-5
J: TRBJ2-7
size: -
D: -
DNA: TGTGCCAGCAGCTTACAGGTCACAAAGTACGAGCAGTACTTC
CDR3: CASSLQVTKYEQYF

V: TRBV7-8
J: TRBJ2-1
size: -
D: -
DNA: TGTGCCAGCAGCTTAGGCAGGTACCCCTACAATGAGCAGTTCTTC
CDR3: CASSLGRYPYNEQFF

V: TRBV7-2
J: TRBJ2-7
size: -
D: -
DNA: TGTGCCAGCAGCTCTAGGGGCACCTACGAGCAGTACTTC
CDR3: CASSSRGTYEQYF

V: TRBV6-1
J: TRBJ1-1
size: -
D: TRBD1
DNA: TGTGCCAGCAGAGGACAGGGGGACGTTGAAGCTTTCTTT
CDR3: CASRGQGDVEAFF

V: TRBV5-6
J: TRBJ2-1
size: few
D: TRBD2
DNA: TGTGCCAGCAGGTCGTCGGGAGGCCATGAGCAGTTCTTC
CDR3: CASRSSGGHEQFF

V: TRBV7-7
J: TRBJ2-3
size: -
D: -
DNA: TGTGCCAGCAGCTTAGCATCGGCAGATACGCAGTATTTT
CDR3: CASSLASADTQYF

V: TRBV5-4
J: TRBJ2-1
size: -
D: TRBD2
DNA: TGTGCCAGCAGCTGGACTAGCGGGAGTAGGGATGAGCAGTTCTTC
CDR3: CASSWTSGSRDEQFF

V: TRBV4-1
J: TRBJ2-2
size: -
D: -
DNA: TGCGCCAGCAGCCAAGGGACAGCGAACACCGGGGAGCTGTTTTTT
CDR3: CASSQGTANTGELFF

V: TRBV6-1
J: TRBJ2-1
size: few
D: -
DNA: TGTGCCAGCAGTGAAGATGGGAGCTCCTACAATGAGCAGTTCTTC
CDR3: CASSEDGSSYNEQFF

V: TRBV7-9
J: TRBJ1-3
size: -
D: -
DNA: TGTGCCAGCGGGAGGGGGAGCTCTGGAAACACCATATATTTT
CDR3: CASGRGSSGNTIYF

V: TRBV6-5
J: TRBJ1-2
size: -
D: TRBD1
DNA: TGTGCCAGCAGTTACAGTACCAGGGGGCAAGGTGGCTACACCTTC
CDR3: CASSYSTRGQGGYTF

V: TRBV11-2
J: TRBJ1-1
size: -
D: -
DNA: TGTGCCAGCAGCTCGTACATGAACACTGAAGCTTTCTTT
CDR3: CASSSYMNTEAFF

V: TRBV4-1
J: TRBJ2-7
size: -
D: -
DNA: TGCGCCAGCAGCCAAGATGGGACTGTCGAGCAGTACTTC
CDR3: CASSQDGTVEQYF

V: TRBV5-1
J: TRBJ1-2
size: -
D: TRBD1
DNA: TGCGCCAGCAGCGACACGATAGGACAGGGTGGGGAGTATGGCTACACCTTC
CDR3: CASSDTIGQGGEYGYTF

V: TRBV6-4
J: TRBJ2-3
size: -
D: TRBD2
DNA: TGTGCCAGCAGTCGACTAGCGGGAGGCACAGATACGCAGTATTTT
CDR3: CASSRLAGGTDTQYF

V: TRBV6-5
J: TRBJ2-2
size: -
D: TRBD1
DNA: TGTGCCAGCAGTGTCTTGACAGGGGGTTCCGGGGAGCTGTTTTTT
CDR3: CASSVLTGGSGELFF

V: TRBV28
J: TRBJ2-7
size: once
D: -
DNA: TGTGCCAGCAGTCTCGGCGGCCGGGGCTACGAGCAGTACTTC
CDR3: CASSLGGRGYEQYF

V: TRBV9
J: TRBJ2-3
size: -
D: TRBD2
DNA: TGTGCCAGCAGCGTAAGTAGCGGGAGCTTGACAGATACGCAGTATTTT
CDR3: CASSVSSGSLTDTQYF

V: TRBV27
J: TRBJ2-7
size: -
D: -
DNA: TGTGCCAGCAGTTTCTCCAGGGCGAGGGAGCAGTACTTC
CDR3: CASSFSRAREQYF

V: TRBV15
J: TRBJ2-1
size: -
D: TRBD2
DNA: TGTGCCACCAGAAGGGGGCCTAGCGGGAGGGACCTGAATGAGCAGTTCTTC
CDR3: CATRRGPSGRDLNEQFF

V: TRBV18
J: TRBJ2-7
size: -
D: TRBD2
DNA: TGTGCCAGCTCACCAAGGTCGCTAGCGGGAGGGGAATACGAGCAGTACTTC
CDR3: CASSPRSLAGGEYEQYF

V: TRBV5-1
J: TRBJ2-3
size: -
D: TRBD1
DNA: TGCGCCAGCAGCACCGGACAGGGAGGTACAGATACGCAGTATTTT
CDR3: CASSTGQGGTDTQYF

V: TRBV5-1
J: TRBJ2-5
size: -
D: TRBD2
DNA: TGCGCCAGCAGCCCCCGATATGGGGGGGTCCAAGAGACCCAGTACTTC
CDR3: CASSPRYGGVQETQYF

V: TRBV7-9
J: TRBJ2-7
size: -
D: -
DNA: TGTGCCAGCAGCCCTTCTCCCAGGGGTTGGGGGCAGTACTTC
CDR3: CASSPSPRGWGQYF

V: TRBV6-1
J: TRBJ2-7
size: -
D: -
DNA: TGTGCCAGCAGTGAAAGGGGCCTCCTCTACGAGCAGTACTTC
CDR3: CASSERGLLYEQYF

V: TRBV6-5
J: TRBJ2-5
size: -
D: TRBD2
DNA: TGTGCCAGCAGTTGGACTAGCGGGGGGGTTCAAGAGACCCAGTACTTC
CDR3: CASSWTSGGVQETQYF

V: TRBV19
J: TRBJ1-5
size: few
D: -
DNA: TGTGCCAGTAGTAGAGGACTCATGGAGGGCAATCAGCCCCAGCATTTT
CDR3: CASSRGLMEGNQPQHF

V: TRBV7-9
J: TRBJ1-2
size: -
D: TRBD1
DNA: TGTGCCAGCAGCCCACGCCGGGACAGGGCCACCTATGGCTACACCTTC
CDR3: CASSPRRDRATYGYTF

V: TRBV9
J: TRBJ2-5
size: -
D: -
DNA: TGTGCCAGCAGCTGGGGGGGCTGGGAGACCCAGTACTTC
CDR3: CASSWGGWETQYF

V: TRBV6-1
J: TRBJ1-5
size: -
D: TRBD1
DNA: TGTGCCAGCAGTGAAGCGCTAACAGGGGGTGGTCAGCCCCAGCATTTT
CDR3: CASSEALTGGGQPQHF

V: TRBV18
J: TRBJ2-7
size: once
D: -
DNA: TGTGCCAGCTCACAGGAGGCGGGACTCACCTACGAGCAGTACTTC
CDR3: CASSQEAGLTYEQYF

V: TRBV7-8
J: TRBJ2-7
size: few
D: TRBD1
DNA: TGTGCCAGCAGCTTAGGACAGGGTTATCGGTACGAGCAGTACTTC
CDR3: CASSLGQGYRYEQYF

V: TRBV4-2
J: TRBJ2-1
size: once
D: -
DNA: TGTGCCAGCAGCCAAGATCATGGGGGGAGCTCCTACAATGAGCAGTTCTTC
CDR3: CASSQDHGGSSYNEQFF

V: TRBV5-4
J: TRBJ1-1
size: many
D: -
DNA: TGTGCCAGCAGCCCGGACAAGAACACTGAAGCTTTCTTT
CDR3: CASSPDKNTEAFF

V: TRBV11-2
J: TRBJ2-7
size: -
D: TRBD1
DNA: TGTGCCAGCAGCTTGACTACAGGGGTGGAGTACGAGCAGTACTTC
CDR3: CASSLTTGVEYEQYF

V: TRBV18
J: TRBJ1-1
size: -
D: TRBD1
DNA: TGTGCCAGCTCACCCAACAGGGGGTTAGACACTGAAGCTTTCTTT
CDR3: CASSPNRGLDTEAFF

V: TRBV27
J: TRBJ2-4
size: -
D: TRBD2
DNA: TGTGCCAGCAGTGCTAGCGGGAGGGAAAACATTCAGTACTTC
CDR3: CASSASGRENIQYF

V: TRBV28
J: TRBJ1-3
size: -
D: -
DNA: TGTGCCAGCAGTGACTCAGGGGTAGTAAGAAACACCATATATTTT
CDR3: CASSDSGVVRNTIYF

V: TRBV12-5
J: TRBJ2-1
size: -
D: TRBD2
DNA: TGTGCTAGTGGTTATGGACTAGTCAATGAGCAGTTCTTC
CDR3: CASGYGLVNEQFF

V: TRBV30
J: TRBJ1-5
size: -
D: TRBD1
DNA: TGTGCCTGGAGCCCAACAGGGGTAGAAGGTCAGCCCCAGCATTTT
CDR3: CAWSPTGVEGQPQHF

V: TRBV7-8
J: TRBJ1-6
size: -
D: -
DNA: TGTGCCAGCAGCCGCACAGAAGACTCCTATAATTCACCCCTCCACTTT
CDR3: CASSRTEDSYNSPLHF

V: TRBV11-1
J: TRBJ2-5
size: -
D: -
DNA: TGTGCCAGCAGCTTAACAGGGCTAGGGAGCCAGTACTTC
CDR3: CASSLTGLGSQYF

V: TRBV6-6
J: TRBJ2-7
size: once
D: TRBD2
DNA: TGTGCCAGCAGTTACCCACCGACTAGCGGGGGTTACGAGCAGTACTTC
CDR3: CASSYPPTSGGYEQYF

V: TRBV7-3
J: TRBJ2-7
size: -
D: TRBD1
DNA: TGTGCCAGCAGCCTTACTGGGACAGGGGTGGGCGAGCAGTACTTC
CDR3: CASSLTGTGVGEQYF

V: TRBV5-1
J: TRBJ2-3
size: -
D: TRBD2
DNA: TGCGCCAGCAGCTTGGGAGCGGGAGGATCGGATACGCAGTATTTT
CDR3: CASSLGAGGSDTQYF

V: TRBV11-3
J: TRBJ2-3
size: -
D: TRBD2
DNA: TGTGCCAGCAGCTTAGAAGGACGGGGGGGCACAGATACGCAGTATTTT
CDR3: CASSLEGRGGTDTQYF

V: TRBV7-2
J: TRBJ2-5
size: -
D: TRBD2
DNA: TGTGCCAGCAGAGTACTAGCGGGAGGGGATGAGACCCAGTACTTC
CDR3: CASRVLAGGDETQYF